The clone carrying this TCR beta chain was seen only a few times. This entry belongs to a study of blood T cell repertoires in COVID-19. Whole-study context: Donors in the United States, Italy and Spain gave samples during acute or convalescent COVID-19. T cells, B-cell-depleted T cells, or PBMCs supplied cDNA or gDNA.

The CDR3 runs 14 residues. Trimming took off 3 bases at V and 2 bases at J, with 9 bases between the two ends. Germline CDR1 is LNHDA and CDR2 is SQIVND (reference sequence). Some clones are missing from TCRdb's copy, which holds only in-frame ones; the method was immunoSEQ multiplex PCR. The top ten hold about 3% of the sample, which has 450,000 to 500,000 clones, approximately 85% seen once. This sequence originates from a human donor in a cohort sampled during active COVID-19. Sequencing was performed on peripheral blood. The chain employs TRBV19 and TRBJ2-3; the D gene is possibly TRBD2 (6 bases). The CDR3 spells CASSIGLPTDTQYF. The CDR3 DNA follows: TGTGCCAGTAGTATCGGACTACCCACAGATACGCAGTATTTT.